This T cell receptor (beta chain) was identified during a study of T cell changes during pregnancy in multiple sclerosis. Sequenced by immunoSEQ multiplex PCR; TCRdb stores in-frame clones only, minus some. The sample lists roughly 53,000 clones; almost 95% were seen once. The CDR3 contains 15 residues. V lost 7 bases, J lost 5 bases, and 20 bases lay in between. Germline CDR1 reads LNHDA; CDR2 reads SQIVND (reference sequence). V gene TRBV19 combines with J gene TRBJ1-2, with D perhaps matching TRBD1 (5 bases). The sequencing here drew on CD4+ T cells from peripheral blood mononuclear cells, taken in the second trimester of pregnancy. The sequence came from a female donor in good health, enrolled as a control in a pregnancy study. The CDR3 protein is CASTGGSAGTYGYTF. DNA of the CDR3: TGTGCCAGTACGGGGGGTTCCGCAGGGACGTATGGCTACACCTTC. The variable domain in full, with the rest retrieved from reference TRBV19 and TRBJ1-2, is DGGITQSPKYLFRKEGQNVTLSCEQNLNHDAMYWYRQDPGQGLRLIYYSQIVNDFQKGDIAEGYSVSREKKESFPLTVTSAQKNPTAFYLCASTGGSAGTYGYTFGSGTRLTVV.